This T cell receptor (beta chain) emerged from a study of blood T cell repertoires in COVID-19. Study in general: Samples came from the United States, Italy and Spain, spanning acute and convalescent COVID-19. T cells, B-cell-depleted T cells, or PBMCs provided the cDNA or gDNA that served as material.

The CDR3 is 15 amino acids. Trimming stripped 5 bases from V and 1 base from J, with 12 bases between. Germline V CDR1 and CDR2: SGHRS, YFSETQ. Method: immunoSEQ multiplex PCR; TCRdb's copy keeps in-frame clones and lacks some. The sample consists of about 400,000 clones, 70% to 90% of them appearing once. The sequencing input was peripheral blood. The sequence was obtained from a man aged 35-49 years with acute or convalescent COVID-19. This chain links TRBV5-1 with TRBJ2-2, with D possibly TRBD1 on 6 matching bases. Written as DNA, the CDR3 is TGCGCCAGCAGTTCTTTGGACAGGAACACCGGGGAGCTGTTTTTT. Amino acids: CASSSLDRNTGELFF.